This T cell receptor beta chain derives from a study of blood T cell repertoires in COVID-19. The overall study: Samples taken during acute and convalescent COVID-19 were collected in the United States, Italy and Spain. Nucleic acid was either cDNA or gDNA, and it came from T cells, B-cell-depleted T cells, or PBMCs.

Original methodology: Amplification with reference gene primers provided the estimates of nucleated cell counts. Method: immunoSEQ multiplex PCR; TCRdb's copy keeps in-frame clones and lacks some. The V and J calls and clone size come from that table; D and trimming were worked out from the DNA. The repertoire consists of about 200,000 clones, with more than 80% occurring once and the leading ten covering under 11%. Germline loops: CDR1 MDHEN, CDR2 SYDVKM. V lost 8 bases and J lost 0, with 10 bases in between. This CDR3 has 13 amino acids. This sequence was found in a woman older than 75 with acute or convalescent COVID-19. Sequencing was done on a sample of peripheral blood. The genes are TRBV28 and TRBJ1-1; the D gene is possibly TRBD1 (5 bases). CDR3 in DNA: TGTGCCAGCGGAGTACAGGTGAACACTGAAGCTTTCTTT. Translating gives CASGVQVNTEAFF.